This T cell receptor beta chain came from a study of Ad26.COV2.S vaccination and SARS-CoV-2 variants (dated by TCRdb to the early 2020s). Broadly, across the study: Donors in the vaccine arm were drawn from COV1001, a multicentre, randomized, double-blind, placebo-controlled phase I-IIa trial testing Ad26.COV2.S in healthy adults. A total of about 30 samples were included in the TCR-sequenced set, comprising around 19 Ad26.COV2.S vaccine recipients, 5 placebo recipients and 8 SARS-CoV-2 convalescent individuals. Sequencing of the TCRbeta repertoire served to evaluate the specificity and breadth of SARS-CoV-2-reactive T cell receptors following Ad26.COV2.S vaccination. Participants in the trial were split at random into five groups of five each, receiving low-dose or high-dose Ad26.COV2.S once or twice, or else placebo on both occasions. Ad26.COV2.S was administered intramuscularly at 5 x 10^10 or 1 x 10^11 viral particles, either as a single shot or as two shots given 56 days apart. Investigators remained blinded to trial group allocation during experiments and outcome assessment.

Read against the paper, the sample's treatment or condition label means: about 20 received Ad26.COV2.S at low or high dose, single or two shots; a few received placebo; per-sample allocation not given. For vaccine and placebo recipients, repertoires were sequenced using samples collected on day 63 after the first injection. Cohort 1b enrolled fewer than 30 adults aged 18-55 years at a single site in Boston, USA, between 29 July and 7 August 2020. Ad26.COV2.S was a replication-incompetent adenovirus type 26 vector expressing a prefusion-stabilized SARS-CoV-2 spike protein from the original Wuhan strain. TCRbeta CDR3 regions were sequenced with the immunoSEQ Assay. After extraction, genomic DNA underwent amplification by bias-controlled multiplex PCR, followed by high-throughput sequencing. The source study handled its data this way. To quantify the absolute abundance of every unique TCRbeta CDR3 region, sequences were collapsed and filtered. T cell fraction was estimated by normalizing TCRbeta template counts to usable DNA, with usable DNA measured through amplification of reference genes found in all nucleated cells. Repertoire TCRs were annotated as SARS-CoV-2-specific by exact matching of V gene, CDR3 amino acid sequence and J gene to a known reactive TCR set. MIRA supplied the reference SARS-CoV-2 TCR set, which was filtered for enrichment in COVID-19-positive ImmuneCODE repertoires so that public or cross-reactive TCRs were removed. Drawing on the MIRA antigens, annotated TCRs were analysed further at the level of specific ORF or position within ORF. Breadth was defined as annotated unique rearrangements over total unique productive rearrangements; depth was the summed frequency of those rearrangements. TCR breadth was compared between groups using two-sided Wilcoxon rank-sum tests. The clones in this table, taken by TCRdb from immuneACCESS, are in-frame only. Not every clone is retained; where verified, under half of the shortfall comes from an unresolved V gene, and the cause of the rest is unknown. V and J calls and clone size are as listed in that table; D and trimming were resolved from the DNA. Here the sample has roughly 300,000 clones; around 88% occur a single time. Over 8.5% of the sample belongs to the ten largest clones.

The full study reports these points: Compared with placebo recipients, Ad26.COV2.S recipients showed higher spike-specific TCR breadth (P = 0.0014). The study was not powered for comparison of responses between vaccine doses or regimens. It was noted by the authors that total T cell responses may have been underestimated by the TCR breadth and depth analyses. After vaccination, spike-specific CD8+ and CD4+ T cell responses were reported to show substantial breadth. Vaccine and placebo recipients had similar non-spike TCR breadth, a finding consistent with the vaccine containing only spike.

Details on this clone: The specificity of this receptor is unknown. Per-nucleotide qualities are absent, and no much larger clonotype sits a single base away.

For CDR1 and CDR2, the germline V gene (reference sequence) lists MNHNY and SVGAGI. The CDR3 runs 14 amino acids, cysteine and phenylalanine included. Of all the DNA, just the CDR3 is kept, 42 bases in frame from base 1. V was cut back by 0 bases and J by 5 bases, leaving a gap of 11 bases between them. The sample here was peripheral blood, taken in a trial of Ad26.COV2.S vaccine versus placebo. The receptor chain draws on TRBV6-6 and TRBJ2-7; no D gene call is confident. The clonotype was recovered from a person aged 18 to 65 who received the Ad26.COV2.S COVID-19 vaccine or a placebo. The CDR3: CASSYSGPFDEQYF. The nucleotide sequence reads as follows: TGTGCCAGCAGTTACTCTGGGCCCTTCGACGAGCAGTACTTC.